This T cell receptor (beta chain) was captured in a study of blood T cell repertoires in COVID-19. For the study at large: Acute-phase and convalescent COVID-19 samples originated in the United States, Italy and Spain. The analysed material was cDNA or gDNA that came from T cells, B-cell-depleted T cells, or PBMCs.

V lost 3 bases and J lost 12; bases outside the gene matches: 13. Germline V gene sequence: CDR1 SGHRS, CDR2 YFSETQ. The CDR3 is 15 residues long. The authors' processing: Amplification from reference gene primers served as the basis for estimated nucleated cell counts. Some clones are missing from TCRdb's copy, which holds only in-frame ones; the method was immunoSEQ multiplex PCR. That table is the source of V, J and clone size, and D and trimming were worked out from the DNA. The table includes 60,000 to 80,000 clones, around nine tenths detected once. Sequencing was performed on peripheral blood. The J gene is TRBJ2-1, the V gene TRBV5-1, with 9 bases that match TRBD1. This clonotype was obtained from a human donor in a cohort sampled during active COVID-19. The chain's CDR3 is CASSSQPGQGQRQFF. The CDR3 DNA sequence: TGCGCCAGCAGCTCGCAACCGGGACAGGGACAACGGCAGTTCTTC.